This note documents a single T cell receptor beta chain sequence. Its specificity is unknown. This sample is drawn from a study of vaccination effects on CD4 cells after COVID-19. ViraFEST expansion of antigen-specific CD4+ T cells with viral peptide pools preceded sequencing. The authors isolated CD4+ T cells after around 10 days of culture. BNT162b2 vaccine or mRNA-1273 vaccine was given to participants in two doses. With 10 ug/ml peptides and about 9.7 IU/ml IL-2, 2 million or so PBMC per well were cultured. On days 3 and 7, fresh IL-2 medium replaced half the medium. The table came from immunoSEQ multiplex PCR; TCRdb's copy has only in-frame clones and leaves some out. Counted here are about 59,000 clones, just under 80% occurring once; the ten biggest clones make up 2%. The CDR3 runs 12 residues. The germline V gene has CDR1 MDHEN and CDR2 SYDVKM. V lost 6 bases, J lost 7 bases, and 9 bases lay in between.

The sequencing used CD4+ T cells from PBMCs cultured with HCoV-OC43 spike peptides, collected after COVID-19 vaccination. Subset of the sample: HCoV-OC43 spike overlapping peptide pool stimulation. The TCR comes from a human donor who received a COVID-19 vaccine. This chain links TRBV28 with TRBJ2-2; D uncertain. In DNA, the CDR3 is TGTGCCAGCAGGACCCCAGTCGGGGAGCTGTTTTTT. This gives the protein CASRTPVGELFF. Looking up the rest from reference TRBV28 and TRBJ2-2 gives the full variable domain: DVKVTQSSRYLVKRTGEKVFLECVQDMDHENMFWYRQDPGLGLRLIYFSYDVKMKEKGDIPEGYSVSREKKERFSLILESASTNQTSMYLCASRTPVGELFFGEGSRLTVL.